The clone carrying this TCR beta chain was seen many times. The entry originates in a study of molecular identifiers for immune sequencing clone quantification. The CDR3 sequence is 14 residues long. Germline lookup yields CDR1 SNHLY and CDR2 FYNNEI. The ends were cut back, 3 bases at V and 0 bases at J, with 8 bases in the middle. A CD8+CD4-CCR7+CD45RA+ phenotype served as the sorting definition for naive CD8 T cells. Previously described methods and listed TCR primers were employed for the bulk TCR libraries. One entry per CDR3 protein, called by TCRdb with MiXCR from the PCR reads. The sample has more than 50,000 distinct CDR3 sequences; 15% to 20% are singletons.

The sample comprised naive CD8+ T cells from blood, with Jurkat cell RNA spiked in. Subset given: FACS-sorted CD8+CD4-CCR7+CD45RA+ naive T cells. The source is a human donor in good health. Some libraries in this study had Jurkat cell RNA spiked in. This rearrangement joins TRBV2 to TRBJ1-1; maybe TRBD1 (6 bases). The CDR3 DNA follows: TGTGCCAGCAGTGAGGGACACCTGAACACTGAAGCTTTCTTT. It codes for CASSEGHLNTEAFF.